This T cell receptor beta chain emerged from a study of siplizumab effects on memory and regulatory T cells. V was pared by 6 bases and J by 2 bases, with 18 bases between. Germline lookup yields CDR1 SGHAT and CDR2 FQNNGV. This CDR3 spans 16 amino acids. TCRdb's table, derived via immunoSEQ multiplex PCR, lists solely in-frame clones and lacks some. Of approximately 100,000 clones in the sample, about 93% were seen once. Sequences were obtained from non-Treg CD4+ T cells sorted from blood. The sequence was collected from a human donor in good health. The J gene is TRBJ2-3, the V gene TRBV11-2; TRBD2 is a possible D gene (6 bases). The CDR3 is CASSSYGTGVTDTQYF. The CDR3 DNA reads TGTGCCAGCAGTTCGTATGGGACTGGCGTCACAGATACGCAGTATTTT. The entire variable domain, with the rest obtained from reference TRBV11-2 and TRBJ2-3, is as follows: EAGVAQSPRYKIIEKRQSVAFWCNPISGHATLYWYQQILGQGPKLLIQFQNNGVVDDSQLPKDRFSAERLKGVDSTLKIQPAKLEDSAVYLCASSSYGTGVTDTQYFGPGTRLTVL.